The clone carrying this T cell receptor beta chain was seen at least ten times. This sample is part of a study of human T cells and chemical hapten exposure. Study-wide context: Predominantly women, the patients had alopecia areata, totalis or universalis.

The time point here: patch test 1, 2 weeks after DPC sensitization. Treatment denoted: therapeutic diphenylcyclopropenone sensitization with weekly scalp DPC. TCRdb reanalysed the RACE reads using MiXCR and keeps one entry per CDR3 protein. In the table there are about 380,000 distinct CDR3 sequences, more than 4.5% of which are singletons. Germline CDR1 MNHEY, CDR2 SVGEGT. V shed 3 bases and J shed 6 bases, with 9 bases lying between them. CDR3 length equals 13 residues. The V gene is TRBV6-2 or TRBV6-3, the J gene TRBJ2-1; D gene unclear. This receptor was identified in a woman in her 50s with alopecia areata. Some clones in this sample may be carry-over from other donors' samples. Source: whole blood, taken in connection with sensitization to the hapten diphenylcyclopropenone (DPC). Written as DNA, the CDR3 is TGTGCCAGCAGTTATGCGACGGGCAATGAGCAGTTCTTC. It specifies CASSYATGNEQFF.